A single sample gave rise to the 3 T cell receptor beta chains below, sequenced in a study of vaccination and CD4 T cells after COVID-19. No antigens are known for them. The treatment here: roughly nine-day PBMC culture with coronavirus spike peptide pools or control peptides (ViraFEST assay). The assay that was used to sequence DNA from cultured CD4+ T cells was the Oncomine TCR Beta short-read assay. A single record per CDR3 protein comes from TCRdb applying MiXCR to the PCR reads. The data hold fewer than 13,000 distinct CDR3 sequences, with about 45% observed a single time. The specimen was CD4+ T cells from blood, cultured in vitro. These receptors were taken from a human donor who had recovered from COVID-19.

The V gene is TRBV2, the J gene TRBJ2-2, with TRBD1 matching over 8 bases. J lost 0 bases, V lost 9 bases, and 0 bases had no gene match. The CDR3 has 13 residues. Germline CDR1 is SNHLY and CDR2 is FYNNEI. The CDR3 spells CARGQANTGELFF. The CDR3 nucleotides are TGTGCCAGGGGACAGGCGAACACCGGGGAGCTGTTTTTT.

This sequence joins TRBV18 and TRBJ1-2, with D unresolved. The CDR3 runs 14 residues. V was trimmed by 2 bases and J by 3 bases, leaving 10 bases between them. Germline CDR1 reads KGHSH; CDR2 reads LQKENI. CDR3 sequence reads: CASSPKIDYYGYTF. Here the CDR3 DNA reads TGTGCCAGCTCACCAAAAATAGATTACTATGGCTACACCTTC.

This clonotype was picked up a small number of times. The rearrangement uses TRBV11-3 and TRBJ1-1; D is unclear. CDR1 is SGHNT, CDR2 YENEEA, per germline. This CDR3 contains 15 residues. The V gene lost 4 bases and the J gene lost 3 bases, with 15 bases spanning the gap. In DNA form, the CDR3 reads TGTGCCAGCAGCTCTTGGTCGGACGGCGACACTGAAGCTTTCTTT. It yields the protein CASSSWSDGDTEAFF.